A single sample is the source of the 14 T cell receptor beta chains below, sequenced in a study of cytomegalovirus exposure and HLA in healthy donors. Primers included in the PCR were 60 Vbeta and 13 Jbeta primers. Sequencing used immunoSEQ multiplex PCR; TCRdb keeps in-frame clones, though not all of them. The table has 40,000 or so clones, more than 90% seen once. The sequenced sample consisted of PBMCs. These receptors originate from a young woman in good health and CMV-seronegative.

The chain couples TRBV7-2 to TRBJ1-1, with 8 bases aligning to TRBD1. The CDR3 totals 14 residues. From germline, CDR1 is SGHTA and CDR2 FQGNSA. Germline trimming cut 5 bases from V and 1 base from J; bases unmatched to any gene: 3. The CDR3 sequence: CASSATGANTEAFF. For the CDR3, the DNA is TGTGCCAGCAGCGCGACAGGGGCGAACACTGAAGCTTTCTTT.

CDR3 sequence reads: CASNVSAGGAQYF. CDR3 coding DNA: TGTGCCAGCAATGTTAGCGCAGGCGGGGCCCAGTACTTC. The rearrangement links TRBV6-6 to TRBJ2-5, with D possibly matching TRBD2 (6 bases). With 7 bases removed from V and 9 bases from J, the gap between germline ends came to 18 bases. Germline-derived CDR1 and CDR2 are MNHNY and SVGAGI (reference sequence). The CDR3 sequence is 13 residues long.

The V and J genes are TRBV21-1 and TRBJ2-3; no DNA check was done on the table's D call, TRBD2. TRBV21-1 is marked as a pseudogene. CDR3 length: 18 residues. Here the CDR3 DNA reads TGTGCCAGCAGCAAAAGGCCAGAGAGGGCGTCGGACTCCGTTTTGTGGTATTTT. The encoded protein is CASSKRPERASDSVLWYF.

The chain combines TRBV27 with TRBJ2-3; maybe TRBD2 (5 bases). This CDR3 contains 13 residues. The V and J ends lost 4 bases and 5 bases respectively, with 10 bases between them. Germline values: CDR1 MNHEY, CDR2 SMNVEV (reference sequence). CDR3 amino acids: CASSSLGGDTQYF. CDR3 DNA: TGTGCCAGCAGTTCTTTAGGAGGAGATACGCAGTATTTT.

The chain is built from TRBV6-4 and TRBJ1-2, with 7 bases fitting TRBD1. Trimming at V came to 6 bases and at J to 8 bases, leaving 6 bases not matched to a gene. The CDR3 loop spans 12 amino acids. Germline V gives CDR1 MRHNA, CDR2 SNTAGT. The chain's CDR3 is CASSGDSGGYTF. The CDR3 coding sequence is TGTGCCAGCAGCGGGGACAGTGGCGGCTACACCTTC.

V usage is TRBV28 and J usage is TRBJ1-5; weak D call: TRBD1 (6 bases). V was clipped by 6 bases and J by 5 bases, with 14 bases between them. CDR3 length: 14 residues. The germline V gene encodes CDR1 MDHEN and CDR2 SYDVKM. The chain's CDR3 is CASRTGHPYQPQHF. CDR3 bases: TGTGCCAGCAGGACGGGACACCCATATCAGCCCCAGCATTTT.

The chain employs TRBV18 and TRBJ2-1, with TRBD2 as a possible D gene (6 bases). There are 17 residues in the CDR3. Between the trimmed V and J ends, which lost 6 bases and 1 base, there was a span of 19 bases. The germline V gene has CDR1 KGHSH and CDR2 LQKENI. CDR3 in amino acids: CASSLRRLEGSYNEQFF. The CDR3 DNA reads as TGTGCCAGCTCCCTCCGGCGACTGGAGGGGTCCTACAATGAGCAGTTCTTC.

The chain has TRBV12-2 and TRBJ2-7; the table's D call, TRBD1, has no DNA check behind it. TRBV12-2 is assigned pseudogene status. The CDR3 loop spans 18 amino acids. CDR3 in DNA: TGTGCAAGTCGCTTACCCGGACAGGGGGCGGTCGCGCTCTACGAGCAGTACTTC. It translates to CASRLPGQGAVALYEQYF.

DNA of the CDR3: TGTGCCAGTAGTAAGCCGGGACAGGCGACCTACGAGCAGTACTTC. Protein: CASSKPGQATYEQYF. The chain is built from TRBV19 and TRBJ2-7; 8 nucleotides agree with TRBD1. Germline V gives CDR1 LNHDA, CDR2 SQIVND (reference sequence). This CDR3 region has 15 residues. The V and J ends lost 4 bases and 2 bases, in that order; junction bases with no gene match: 7.

The V call is TRBV5-1, the J call TRBJ1-1; TRBD1 agrees at 8 bases. Germline V gene data show CDR1 as SGHRS and CDR2 as YFSETQ. The CDR3 covers 15 residues. V was pared by 3 bases and J by 6 bases, with 10 bases of the junction left unmatched. The CDR3 bases are TGCGCCAGCAGCTCCCGGACAGGGACCACCTCTGAAGCTTTCTTT. Translating gives CASSSRTGTTSEAFF.

This rearrangement joins TRBV5-1 to TRBJ2-7; 13 bases match TRBD2. The V and J ends lost 2 bases and 3 bases, in that order; junction bases with no gene match: 2. Germline CDR1 is SGHRS and CDR2 is YFSETQ. The CDR3 runs 15 residues. CDR3: CASSLGTSGIYEQYF. CDR3 in DNA: TGCGCCAGCAGCTTAGGGACTAGCGGGATCTACGAGCAGTACTTC.

Here the CDR3 reads CASSQGDRGGLYEQYF. CDR3 sequence (DNA): TGCGCCAGCAGCCAAGGTGACAGGGGAGGGCTCTACGAGCAGTACTTC. V and J are TRBV4-3 and TRBJ2-7, with a possible D match to TRBD1 (8 bases). Germline CDR1 LGHNA, CDR2 YSLEER. V was shortened by 1 base and J by 3 bases, with 16 bases between the two germline ends. The CDR3 runs to 16 residues.

J is TRBJ1-1 and V is TRBV2; TRBD1 aligns across 8 bases. The germline CDR1 and CDR2 sequences are SNHLY and FYNNEI. Trimming removed 9 bases from V and 3 bases from J; junction bases left unmatched: 9. CDR3 length: 14 residues. CDR3 amino acids: CASSQGARYTEAFF. The CDR3 DNA sequence: TGTGCCAGTTCTCAGGGGGCGCGGTACACTGAAGCTTTCTTT.

V and J are TRBV28 and TRBJ2-3; TRBD2 matches 9 bases. Germline CDR1 reads MDHEN; CDR2 reads SYDVKM. This CDR3 region has 15 residues. The V and J ends lost 5 bases and 3 bases, in that order; junction bases with no gene match: 6. CDR3 protein: CASSLRLAVTDTQYF. The CDR3 DNA reads TGTGCCAGCAGTCTAAGACTAGCGGTAACAGATACGCAGTATTTT.